These T cell receptor beta chains were read from a single sample in a study of OX40 agonist ivuxolimab in advanced cancers. Assay used: immunoSEQ multiplex PCR; TCRdb lists only in-frame clones, some missing. This sample has about 68,000 clones, with 75% to 85% found just once. The input for sequencing was CD4+ or CD8+ T cells sorted from blood, taken in a trial of the OX40 agonist ivuxolimab. The receptors were sampled from an adult with an advanced solid tumor such as melanoma, head and neck, liver or kidney cancer. Both conserved end residues are part of each CDR3. The D gene is left open where the match is weak. Size values are once, few and many counts, or a class for expanded clones, and some rows have none.

J gene,D gene,V gene,clone size,CDR3 protein,CDR3 DNA
TRBJ2-7,TRBD2,TRBV6-5,-,CASRGLAEYEQYF,TGTGCCAGCAGGGGACTAGCGGAATACGAGCAGTACTTC
TRBJ1-1,TRBD1,TRBV18,once,CASPTTGTMNTEAFF,TGTGCCAGCCCCACGACAGGGACCATGAACACTGAAGCTTTCTTT
TRBJ2-2,-,TRBV6-1,-,CASSEVGTNTGELFF,TGTGCCAGCAGTGAAGTTGGCACCAACACCGGGGAGCTGTTTTTT
TRBJ2-6,-,TRBV6-1,once,CASSEPRGSGANVLTF,TGTGCCAGCAGTGAACCTAGGGGCTCTGGGGCCAACGTCCTGACTTTC
TRBJ2-3,-,TRBV5-1,-,CASSLTGDRTDTQYF,TGCGCCAGCAGCTTGACCGGGGATCGCACAGATACGCAGTATTTT
TRBJ1-2,TRBD1,TRBV7-9,-,CASSLGQGSYYGYTF,TGTGCCAGCAGCTTGGGACAGGGGTCTTACTATGGCTACACCTTC
TRBJ2-5,-,TRBV11-3,once,CASSRSAQETQYF,TGTGCCAGCAGCCGGTCGGCCCAAGAGACCCAGTACTTC
TRBJ2-1,TRBD2,TRBV29-1,-,CSVAGTSALSSYNEQFF,TGCAGCGTTGCCGGGACTAGCGCGTTGAGCTCCTACAATGAGCAGTTCTTC
TRBJ2-1,-,TRBV2,medium-sized,CASRDPGRTFNEQFF,TGTGCCAGCAGAGATCCGGGACGGACCTTCAATGAGCAGTTCTTC
TRBJ2-1,-,TRBV7-2,-,CASSFGQDLNEQFF,TGTGCCAGCAGCTTCGGGCAAGATCTCAATGAGCAGTTCTTC
TRBJ2-1,-,TRBV20-1,-,CSATRGNEQFF,TGCAGTGCCACCCGAGGGAATGAGCAGTTCTTC
TRBJ2-7,-,TRBV27,-,CASSPTGRSEQYF,TGTGCCAGCAGTCCTACGGGGCGTAGCGAGCAGTACTTC
TRBJ1-5,TRBD1,TRBV7-2,-,CASSLGETGGFGQPQHF,TGTGCCAGCAGCTTAGGGGAGACAGGGGGCTTTGGGCAGCCCCAGCATTTT
TRBJ2-7,TRBD1,TRBV5-1,-,CASSSQGVSYEQYF,TGCGCCAGCAGCTCCCAGGGGGTCTCCTACGAGCAGTACTTC
TRBJ2-3,-,TRBV11-2,-,CASSLALLGGQYF,TGTGCCAGCAGCTTAGCCCTCCTGGGGGGGCAGTATTTT
TRBJ2-1,TRBD2,TRBV5-1,-,CASSLGTSGDEQFF,TGCGCCAGCAGCTTGGGGACTAGCGGAGATGAGCAGTTCTTC
TRBJ2-7,-,TRBV10-3,-,CAISSSGSQSHYEQYF,TGTGCCATCAGTTCCTCGGGGAGCCAGTCTCATTACGAGCAGTACTTC
TRBJ1-4,-,TRBV27,-,CASSSLPPGKQRGVELFF,TGTGCCAGCAGTTCTCTTCCTCCGGGCAAGCAGCGAGGAGTGGAACTGTTTTTT
TRBJ2-3,-,TRBV19,many,CASRQSGDTQYF,TGTGCCAGTAGACAAAGTGGGGATACGCAGTATTTT
TRBJ1-4,-,TRBV28,-,CAVRGGFFATNEKLFF,TGTGCCGTGCGGGGGGGTTTTTTTGCGACTAATGAAAAACTGTTTTTT
TRBJ2-7,-,TRBV28,-,CASRDRGSGGTYEQYF,TGTGCCAGCAGAGACCGGGGGTCCGGAGGGACCTACGAGCAGTACTTC
TRBJ2-1,-,TRBV14,-,CASSQGLDNEQFF,TGTGCCAGCAGCCAAGGGCTCGACAATGAGCAGTTCTTC
TRBJ1-6,-,TRBV5-1,-,CASSLLQVNSPLHF,TGCGCCAGCAGCTTGTTGCAGGTGAATTCACCCCTCCACTTT
TRBJ2-7,TRBD2,TRBV7-6,-,CASSWGRAGPYEQYF,TGTGCCAGCAGCTGGGGGAGAGCGGGACCCTACGAGCAGTACTTC
TRBJ2-1,-,TRBV27,-,CATSTFRGEGGGEQFF,TGTGCCACATCCACCTTCAGGGGCGAAGGAGGTGGGGAGCAGTTCTTC
TRBJ2-1,TRBD2,TRBV7-2,-,CASSSGGGTSGMREQFF,TGTGCCAGCAGCTCTGGGGGCGGGACTAGCGGGATGCGGGAGCAGTTCTTC
TRBJ1-5,TRBD1,TRBV6-4,-,CASSRDSEDQPQHF,TGTGCCAGCAGCCGGGACAGCGAGGATCAGCCCCAGCATTTT
TRBJ1-4,-,TRBV7-3,-,CASSSSGPNEKLFF,TGTGCCAGCAGCTCTTCGGGGCCTAATGAAAAACTGTTTTTT
TRBJ2-5,-,TRBV7-7,-,CASSSDPSWTQYF,TGTGCTAGCAGCTCCGACCCCTCGTGGACCCAGTACTTC
TRBJ2-1,TRBD2,TRBV6-5,-,CASSWARREIGEQFF,TGTGCCAGCAGTTGGGCCCGGCGGGAGATCGGAGAGCAGTTCTTC
TRBJ2-7,TRBD2,TRBV10-3,-,CAISESVGRVNEQYF,TGTGCCATCAGTGAGTCTGTAGGGAGGGTGAACGAGCAGTACTTC
TRBJ2-7,-,TRBV6-5,few,CASRRQTRSSYEQYF,TGTGCCAGCAGACGCCAAACCAGGAGCTCCTACGAGCAGTACTTC
TRBJ2-1,TRBD2,TRBV6-1,-,CASRPRTSGYNEQFF,TGTGCCAGCAGGCCGCGGACTAGCGGCTACAATGAGCAGTTCTTC
TRBJ2-7,TRBD2,TRBV4-3,-,CASSQEAVGGLADSYEQYF,TGCGCCAGCAGCCAAGAAGCGGTAGGTGGACTAGCGGACTCCTACGAGCAGTACTTC
TRBJ2-7,TRBD1,TRBV28,-,CAVTGTGPSEQYF,TGTGCCGTCACCGGGACAGGGCCCTCCGAGCAGTACTTC
TRBJ2-7,-,TRBV5-1,-,CASSKNDGLEQYF,TGCGCCAGCAGCAAGAATGACGGCCTCGAGCAGTACTTC
TRBJ2-5,TRBD1,TRBV11-2,-,CASSLERGRQETQYF,TGTGCCAGCAGCTTGGAGAGGGGGCGTCAAGAGACCCAGTACTTC
TRBJ2-1,-,TRBV6-5,-,CASAREISYNEQFF,TGTGCCAGCGCCCGGGAGATCTCCTACAATGAGCAGTTCTTC
TRBJ2-1,-,TRBV4-1,few,CASSPTGSYNEQFF,TGCGCCAGCAGCCCGACCGGGAGTTACAATGAGCAGTTCTTC